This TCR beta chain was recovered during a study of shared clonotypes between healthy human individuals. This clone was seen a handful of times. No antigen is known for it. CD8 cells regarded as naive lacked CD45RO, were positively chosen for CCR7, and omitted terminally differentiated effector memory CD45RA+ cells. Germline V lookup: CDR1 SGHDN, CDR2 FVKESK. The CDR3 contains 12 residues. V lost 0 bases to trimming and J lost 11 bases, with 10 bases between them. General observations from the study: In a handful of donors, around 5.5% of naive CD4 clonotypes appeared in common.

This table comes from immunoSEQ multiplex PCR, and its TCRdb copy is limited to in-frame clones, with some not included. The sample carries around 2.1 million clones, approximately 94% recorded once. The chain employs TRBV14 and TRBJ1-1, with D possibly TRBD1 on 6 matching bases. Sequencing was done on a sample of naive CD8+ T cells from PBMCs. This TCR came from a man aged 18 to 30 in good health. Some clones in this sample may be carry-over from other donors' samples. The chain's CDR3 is CASSQEGHEAFF. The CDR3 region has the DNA TGTGCCAGCAGCCAAGAGGGACATGAGGCTTTCTTT.